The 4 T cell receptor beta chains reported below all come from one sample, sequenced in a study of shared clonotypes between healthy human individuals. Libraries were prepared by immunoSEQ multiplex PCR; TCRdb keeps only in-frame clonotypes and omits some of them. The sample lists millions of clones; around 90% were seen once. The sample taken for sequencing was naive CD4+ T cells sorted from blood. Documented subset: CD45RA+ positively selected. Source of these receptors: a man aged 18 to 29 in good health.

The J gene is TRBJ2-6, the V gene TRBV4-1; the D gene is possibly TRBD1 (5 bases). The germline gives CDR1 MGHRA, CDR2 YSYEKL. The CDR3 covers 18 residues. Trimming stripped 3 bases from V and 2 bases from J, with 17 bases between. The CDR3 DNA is TGCGCCAGCAGCCATGGACGGCAGGGTCGAGCTGGGGCCAACGTCCTGACTTTC. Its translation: CASSHGRQGRAGANVLTF.

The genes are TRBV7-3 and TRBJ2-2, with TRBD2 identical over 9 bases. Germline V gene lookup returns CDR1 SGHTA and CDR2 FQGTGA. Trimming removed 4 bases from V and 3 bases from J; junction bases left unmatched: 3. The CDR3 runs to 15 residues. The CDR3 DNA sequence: TGTGCCAGCAGCTCCGCGGGGGGGCACACCGGGGAGCTGTTTTTT. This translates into CASSSAGGHTGELFF. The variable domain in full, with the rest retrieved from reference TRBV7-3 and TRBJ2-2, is GAGVSQTPSNKVTEKGKYVELRCDPISGHTALYWYRQSLGQGPEFLIYFQGTGAADDSGLPNDRFFAVRPEGSVSTLKIQRTERGDSAVYLCASSSAGGHTGELFFGEGSRLTVL.

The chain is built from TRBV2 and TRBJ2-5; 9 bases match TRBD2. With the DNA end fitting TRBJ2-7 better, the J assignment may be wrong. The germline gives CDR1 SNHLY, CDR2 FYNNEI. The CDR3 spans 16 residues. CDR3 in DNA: TGTGCCAGCAGTGAGTTAGCGGGAGCTCTTTCCTACGAGCAGTACTTC. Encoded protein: CASSELAGALSYEQYF.

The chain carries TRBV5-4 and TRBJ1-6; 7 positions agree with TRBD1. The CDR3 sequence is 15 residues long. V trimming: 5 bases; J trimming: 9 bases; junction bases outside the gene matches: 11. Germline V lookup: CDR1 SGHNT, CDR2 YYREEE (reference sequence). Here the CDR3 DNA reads TGTGCCAGCAGTCTGGGACAGCTTATAGGTTCACCCCTCCACTTT. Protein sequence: CASSLGQLIGSPLHF.